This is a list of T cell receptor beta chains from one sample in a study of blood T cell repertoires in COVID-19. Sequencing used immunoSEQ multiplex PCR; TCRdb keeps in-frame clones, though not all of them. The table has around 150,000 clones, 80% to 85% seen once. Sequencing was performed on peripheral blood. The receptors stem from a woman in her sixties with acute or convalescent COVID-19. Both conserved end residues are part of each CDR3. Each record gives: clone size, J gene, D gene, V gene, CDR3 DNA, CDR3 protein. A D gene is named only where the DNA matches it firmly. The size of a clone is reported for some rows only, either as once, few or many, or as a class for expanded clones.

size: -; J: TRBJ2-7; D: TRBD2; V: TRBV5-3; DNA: TGTGCCAGAAGCTTGCAAGGGAGGGCCAGGAACGAGCAGTACTTC; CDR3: CARSLQGRARNEQYF
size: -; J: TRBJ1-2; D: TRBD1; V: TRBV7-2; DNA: TGTGCCAGCAGCTTCTACAGGGGGCAAGACTATGGCTACACCTTC; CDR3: CASSFYRGQDYGYTF
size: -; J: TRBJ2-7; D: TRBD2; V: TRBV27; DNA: TGTGCCAGCAGTCCGACTAGCGGGTCATCCTACGAGCAGTACTTC; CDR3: CASSPTSGSSYEQYF
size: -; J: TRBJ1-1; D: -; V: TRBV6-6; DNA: TGTGCCAGCAGTTACTCTCAGGGTGGTGGCACTGAAGCTTTCTTT; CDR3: CASSYSQGGGTEAFF
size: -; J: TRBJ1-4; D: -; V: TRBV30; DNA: TGTGCCTGGAACCCTGGGTCGGGGGAAAAACTGTTTTTT; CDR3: CAWNPGSGEKLFF
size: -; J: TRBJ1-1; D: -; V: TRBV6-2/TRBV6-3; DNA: TGTGCCAGCAGCCCAGACGGACTCGAAGCTTTCTTT; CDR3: CASSPDGLEAFF
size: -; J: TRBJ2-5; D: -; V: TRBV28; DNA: TGTGCCAGCAGTCTGGGACTGGCCCAGTACTTC; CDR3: CASSLGLAQYF
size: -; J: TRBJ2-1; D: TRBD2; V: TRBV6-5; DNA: TGTGCCAGCAGGACTAGCAGGAGTGAGCAGTTCTTC; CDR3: CASRTSRSEQFF
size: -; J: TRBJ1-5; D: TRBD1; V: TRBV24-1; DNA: TGTGCCACCAGTAACGGACAGGTTAGCAATCAGCCCCAGCATTTT; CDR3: CATSNGQVSNQPQHF
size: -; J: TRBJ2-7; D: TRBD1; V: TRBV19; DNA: TGTGCCAGTAGTGCCCGGGACAGCGAGACCTACGAGCAGTACTTC; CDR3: CASSARDSETYEQYF
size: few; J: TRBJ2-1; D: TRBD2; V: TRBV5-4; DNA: TGTGCCAGCAGCTTGGATCCTAGCGGAAACAATGAGCAGTTCTTC; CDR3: CASSLDPSGNNEQFF
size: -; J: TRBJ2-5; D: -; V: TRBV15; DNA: TGTGCCACCAGCAGAGGACAAGGAGAGACCCAGTACTTC; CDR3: CATSRGQGETQYF
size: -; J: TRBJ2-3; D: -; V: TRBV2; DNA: TGTGCCAGCAACATGTGGAGCACAGATACGCAGTATTTT; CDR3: CASNMWSTDTQYF
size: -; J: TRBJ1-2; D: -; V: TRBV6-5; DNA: TGTGCCAGCAGTTACACACAGGGATGGGATGGCTACACCTTC; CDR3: CASSYTQGWDGYTF
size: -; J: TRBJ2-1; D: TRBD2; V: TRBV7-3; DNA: TGTGCCAGCAGCCGCTCCGGGACTAGCGACAACAATGAGCAGTTCTTC; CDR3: CASSRSGTSDNNEQFF
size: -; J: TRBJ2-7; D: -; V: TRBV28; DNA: TGTGCCAGCACTCTTGGGGGACTCTCCTACGAGCAGTACTTC; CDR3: CASTLGGLSYEQYF
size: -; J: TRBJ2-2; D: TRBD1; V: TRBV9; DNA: TGTGCCAGCAGCCTCAATCCGCGACCGGGACAGGGGGCCACCGGGGAGCTGTTTTTT; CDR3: CASSLNPRPGQGATGELFF